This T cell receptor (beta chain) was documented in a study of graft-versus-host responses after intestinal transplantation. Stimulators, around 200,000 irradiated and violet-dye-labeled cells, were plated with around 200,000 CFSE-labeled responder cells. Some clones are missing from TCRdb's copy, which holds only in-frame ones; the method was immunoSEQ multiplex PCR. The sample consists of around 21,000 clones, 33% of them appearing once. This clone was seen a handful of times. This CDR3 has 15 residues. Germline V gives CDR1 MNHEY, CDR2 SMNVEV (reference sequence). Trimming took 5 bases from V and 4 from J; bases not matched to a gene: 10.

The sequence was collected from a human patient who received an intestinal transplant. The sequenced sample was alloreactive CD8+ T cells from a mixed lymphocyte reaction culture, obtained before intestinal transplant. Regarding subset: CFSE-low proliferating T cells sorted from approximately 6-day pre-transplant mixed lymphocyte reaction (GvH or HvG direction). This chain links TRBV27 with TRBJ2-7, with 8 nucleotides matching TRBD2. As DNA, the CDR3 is TGTGCCAGCAGTCCGGAAAGCGGGAGCGCTTACGAGCAGTACTTC. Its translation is CASSPESGSAYEQYF.